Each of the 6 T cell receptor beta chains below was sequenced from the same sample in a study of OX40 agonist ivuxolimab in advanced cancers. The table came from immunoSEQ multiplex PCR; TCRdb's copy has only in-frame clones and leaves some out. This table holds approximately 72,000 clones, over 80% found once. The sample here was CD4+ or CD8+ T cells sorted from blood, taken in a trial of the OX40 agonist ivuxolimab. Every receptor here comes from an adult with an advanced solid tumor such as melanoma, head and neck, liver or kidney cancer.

The CDR3 reads CRGEGSYEQYF. The CDR3 nucleotides are TGCAGAGGTGAGGGGTCCTACGAGCAGTACTTC. This sequence joins TRBV29-1 and TRBJ2-7; D is tentatively TRBD1 or TRBD2 (5 bases each). Germline V CDR1 and CDR2: SQVTM, ANQGSEA. This CDR3 contains 11 residues.

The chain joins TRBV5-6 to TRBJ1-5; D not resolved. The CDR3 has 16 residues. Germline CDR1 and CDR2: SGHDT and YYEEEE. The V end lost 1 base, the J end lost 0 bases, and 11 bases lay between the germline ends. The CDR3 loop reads CASSLSPSYSNQPQHF. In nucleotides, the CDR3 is TGTGCCAGCAGCTTGAGTCCTAGTTATAGCAATCAGCCCCAGCATTTT.

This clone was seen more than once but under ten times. The CDR3 here is CATSRDILAEDLQTYEQYF. The CDR3, as DNA: TGTGCCACCAGCAGAGATATCCTAGCGGAGGATCTCCAGACTTACGAGCAGTACTTC. This chain joins TRBV15 and TRBJ2-7; 7 nucleotides match TRBD2. CDR3 size: 19 residues. Trimming cost V 0 bases and J 4 bases; bases outside gene matches: 18. Germline assignment: CDR1 LNHNV and CDR2 YYDKDF (reference sequence).

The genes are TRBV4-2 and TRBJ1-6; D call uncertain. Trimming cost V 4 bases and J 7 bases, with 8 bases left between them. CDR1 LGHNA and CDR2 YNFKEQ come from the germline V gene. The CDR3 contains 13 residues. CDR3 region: CASSLETNSPLHF. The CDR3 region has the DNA TGTGCCAGCAGCCTAGAGACCAATTCACCCCTCCACTTT.

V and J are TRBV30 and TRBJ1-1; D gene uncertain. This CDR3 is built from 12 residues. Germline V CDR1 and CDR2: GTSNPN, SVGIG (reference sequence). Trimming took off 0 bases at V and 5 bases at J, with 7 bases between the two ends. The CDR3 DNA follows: TGTGCCTGGAGTGTACGTCCAACTGAAGCTTTCTTT. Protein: CAWSVRPTEAFF.

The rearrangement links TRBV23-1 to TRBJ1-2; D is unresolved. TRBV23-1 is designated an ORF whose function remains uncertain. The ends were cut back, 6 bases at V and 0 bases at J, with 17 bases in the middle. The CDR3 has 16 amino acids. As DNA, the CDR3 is TGCGCCAGCAGACCCCCCCCGGAGAGCACTAACTATGGCTACACCTTC. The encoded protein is CASRPPPESTNYGYTF.